One sample yielded the 8 T cell receptor beta chains listed below, sequenced in a study of cytomegalovirus exposure and HLA in healthy donors (dated by TCRdb to the late 2010s). Libraries were built with the immunoSEQ multiplex PCR assay. The multiplex PCR relied on a mix of 60 forward primers for TCR Vbeta segments and 13 reverse primers for TCR Jbeta segments. Held by TCRdb, this immuneACCESS table contains in-frame sequences only and omits some clones. Under half of the omission traces to an unresolved V gene where checked; the cause of the rest is unknown. This sample has 300,000 or so clones in its table, and roughly 81% of those were observed once. The biggest ten clones account for about 2% of the sample. The sequenced sample consisted of PBMCs. These receptors were collected from a woman aged 40 to 49 in good health and CMV-seropositive.

This clone was seen once. The chain couples TRBV7-2 to TRBJ2-7; 11 bases are shared with TRBD2. The germline CDR1 and CDR2 sequences are SGHTA and FQGNSA. V lost 5 bases and J lost 7; bases outside the gene matches: 10. This CDR3 has 15 residues. CDR3 sequence reads: CASSLTSGNIKEQYF. DNA of the CDR3: TGTGCCAGCAGCCTGACTAGCGGGAACATTAAAGAGCAGTACTTC.

This chain connects TRBV5-6 to TRBJ2-1; 15 bases map to TRBD2. Germline-derived CDR1 and CDR2 are SGHDT and YYEEEE. The length of the CDR3 is 14 residues. Trimming removed 3 bases from V and 9 bases from J; junction bases left unmatched: 1. The CDR3 spells CASSWGLAGGEQFF. The CDR3 DNA reads as TGTGCCAGCAGCTGGGGACTAGCGGGAGGTGAGCAGTTCTTC.

CDR3 nucleotides: TGTGCCAGCAGTGCCGGGGGACTAGCGTCCACAGATACGCAGTATTTT. It is translated as CASSAGGLASTDTQYF. The chain has TRBV25-1 and TRBJ2-3, with 10 positions matching TRBD2. The germline V gene has CDR1 MGHDK and CDR2 SYGVNS. This CDR3 has 16 residues. The V gene end was trimmed by 4 bases and the J gene end by 2 bases; junction bases not matched to a gene: 6. Full variable domain (remainder filled in from reference TRBV25-1 and TRBJ2-3): EADIYQTPRYLVIGTGKKITLECSQTMGHDKMYWYQQDPGMELHLIHYSYGVNSTEKGDLSSESTVSRIRTEHFPLTLESARPSHTSQYLCASSAGGLASTDTQYFGPGTRLTVL.

This rearrangement joins TRBV12-5 to TRBJ2-3; 7 bases fit TRBD1. Looked up from germline, CDR1 is LGHNT and CDR2 is FRNRAP. V dropped 9 bases and J dropped 4; count of bases not matched to a gene: 19. CDR3 length: 17 amino acids. CDR3 sequence (DNA): TGTGCTAGCATAAGGGACAGTGGAACGGCGATGGCAGATACGCAGTATTTT. Its translation: CASIRDSGTAMADTQYF.

The V and J genes are TRBV19 and TRBJ1-2; 7 bases match TRBD1. CDR3 length equals 13 residues. After removal of 6 bases from V and 5 bases from J, the junction contained 6 bases not matched to a gene. In germline, CDR1 is LNHDA, CDR2 SQIVND (reference sequence). CDR3 loop: CASREEGQYGYTF. CDR3 nucleotide sequence: TGTGCCAGTAGGGAAGAGGGACAGTATGGCTACACCTTC. The full variable domain, completed using reference TRBV19 and TRBJ1-2, is DGGITQSPKYLFRKEGQNVTLSCEQNLNHDAMYWYRQDPGQGLRLIYYSQIVNDFQKGDIAEGYSVSREKKESFPLTVTSAQKNPTAFYLCASREEGQYGYTFGSGTRLTVV.

In its sample, this clone was seen once. The genes are TRBV30 and TRBJ2-3, with TRBD2 identical over 8 bases. Germline-derived CDR1 and CDR2 are GTSNPN and SVGIG (reference sequence). The CDR3 covers 17 residues. The V and J ends lost 3 bases and 4 bases, in that order; junction bases with no gene match: 15. The CDR3 sequence is CAWRQLSGSQLPDTQYF. The CDR3 bases are TGTGCCTGGAGACAACTAAGCGGGAGCCAGCTGCCAGATACGCAGTATTTT.

The chain joins TRBV6-5 to TRBJ1-1, with D possibly matching TRBD1 (5 bases). This CDR3 region has 15 residues. CDR1 and CDR2 from the germline V gene are MNHEY and SVGAGI. The ends were cut back, 6 bases at V and 5 bases at J, with 19 bases in the middle. Here the CDR3 reads CASSRYSTGGTEAFF. CDR3 nucleotides: TGTGCCAGCAGCCGCTACTCAACCGGGGGTACTGAAGCTTTCTTT.

The chain has TRBV6-6 and TRBJ1-2, with D maybe TRBD1 (5 bases). This CDR3 region has 14 residues. Trimming took 7 bases from V and 3 from J, leaving 15 bases between them. Looked up from germline, CDR1 is MNHNY and CDR2 is SVGAGI (reference sequence). CDR3 protein: CASNPPREDYGYTF. CDR3 DNA: TGTGCCAGCAACCCGCCCAGGGAGGACTATGGCTACACCTTC.